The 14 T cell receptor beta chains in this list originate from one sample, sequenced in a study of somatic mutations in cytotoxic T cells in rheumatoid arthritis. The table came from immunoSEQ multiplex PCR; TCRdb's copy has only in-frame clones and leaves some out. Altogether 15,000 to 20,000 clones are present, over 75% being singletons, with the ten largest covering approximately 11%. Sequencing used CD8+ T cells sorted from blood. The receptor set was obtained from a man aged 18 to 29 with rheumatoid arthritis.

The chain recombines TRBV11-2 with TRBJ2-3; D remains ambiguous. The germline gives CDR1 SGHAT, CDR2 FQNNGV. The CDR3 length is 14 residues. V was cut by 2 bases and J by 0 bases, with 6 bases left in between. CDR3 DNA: TGTGCCAGCAGCTTAAGGCAGAGCACAGATACGCAGTATTTT. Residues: CASSLRQSTDTQYF.

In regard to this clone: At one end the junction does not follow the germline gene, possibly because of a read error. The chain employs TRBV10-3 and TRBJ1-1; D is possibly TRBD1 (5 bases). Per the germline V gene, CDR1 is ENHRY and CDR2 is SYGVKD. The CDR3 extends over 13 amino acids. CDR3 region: CAITETENTEAFF. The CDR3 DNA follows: TGTGCCATCACTGAGACAGAGAACACTGAAGCTTTCTTT.

In DNA, the CDR3 is TGTGCCAGCAGCCCTAGCGGGGGTCATCACGAGCAGTACTTC. Its protein product is CASSPSGGHHEQYF. The chain is built from TRBV9 and TRBJ2-7; 10 positions agree with TRBD2. J gave up 5 bases and V 4 bases, and 6 bases lay outside the gene matches. The V gene's germline CDR1 is SGDLS and CDR2 YYNGEE. The CDR3 length is 14 residues.

The CDR3 loop reads CASSVAWDRGAQETQYF. The CDR3, as DNA: TGTGCCAGCAGCGTAGCTTGGGACAGGGGAGCACAAGAGACCCAGTACTTC. J is TRBJ2-5 and V is TRBV9, with TRBD1 identical over 10 bases. This CDR3 is 17 amino acids long. The V gene end was trimmed by 0 bases and the J gene end by 2 bases; junction bases not matched to a gene: 7. Per the germline V gene, CDR1 is SGDLS and CDR2 is YYNGEE. Variable domain in full (rest from reference TRBV9 and TRBJ2-5): DSGVTQTPKHLITATGQRVTLRCSPRSGDLSVYWYQQSLDQGLQFLIQYYNGEERAKGNILERFSAQQFPDLHSELNLSSLELGDSALYFCASSVAWDRGAQETQYFGPGTRLLVL.

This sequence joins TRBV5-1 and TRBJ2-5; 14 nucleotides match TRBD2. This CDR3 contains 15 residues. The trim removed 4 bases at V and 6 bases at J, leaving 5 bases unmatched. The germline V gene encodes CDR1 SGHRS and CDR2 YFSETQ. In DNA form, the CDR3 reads TGCGCCAGCAGCACGACTAGCGGGGGGGCGAAGACCCAGTACTTC. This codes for CASSTTSGGAKTQYF.

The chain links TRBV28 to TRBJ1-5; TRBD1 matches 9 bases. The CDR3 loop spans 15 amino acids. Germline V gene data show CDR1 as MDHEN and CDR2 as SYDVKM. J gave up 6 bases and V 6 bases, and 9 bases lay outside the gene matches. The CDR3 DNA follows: TGTGCCAGCAGCTTGTTACAGGGGGCAGTTCAGCCCCAGCATTTT. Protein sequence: CASSLLQGAVQPQHF.

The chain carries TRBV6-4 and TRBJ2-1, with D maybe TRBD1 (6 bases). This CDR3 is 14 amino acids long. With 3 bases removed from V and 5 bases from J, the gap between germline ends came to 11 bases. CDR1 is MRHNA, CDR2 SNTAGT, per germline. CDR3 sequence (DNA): TGTGCCAGCAGTGAGTCAGGGGAGAACAATGAGCAGTTCTTC. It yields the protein CASSESGENNEQFF.

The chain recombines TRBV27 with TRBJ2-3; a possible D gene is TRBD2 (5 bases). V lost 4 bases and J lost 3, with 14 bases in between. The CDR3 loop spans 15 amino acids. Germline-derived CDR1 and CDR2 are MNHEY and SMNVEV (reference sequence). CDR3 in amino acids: CASSSVARGTDTQYF. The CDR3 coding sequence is TGTGCCAGCAGTTCGGTAGCGAGAGGAACAGATACGCAGTATTTT.

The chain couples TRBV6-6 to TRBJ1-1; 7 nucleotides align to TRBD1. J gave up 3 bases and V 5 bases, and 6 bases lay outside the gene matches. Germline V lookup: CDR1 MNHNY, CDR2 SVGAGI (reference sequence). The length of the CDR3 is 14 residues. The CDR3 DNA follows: TGTGCCAGCAGTCTGGACAGGCGATACACTGAAGCTTTCTTT. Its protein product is CASSLDRRYTEAFF.

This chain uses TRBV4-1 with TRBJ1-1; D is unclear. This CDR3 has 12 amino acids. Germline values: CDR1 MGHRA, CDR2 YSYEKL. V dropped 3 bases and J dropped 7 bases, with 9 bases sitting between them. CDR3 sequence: CASSHNTDEAFF. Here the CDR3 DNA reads TGCGCCAGCAGCCACAATACGGATGAAGCTTTCTTT.

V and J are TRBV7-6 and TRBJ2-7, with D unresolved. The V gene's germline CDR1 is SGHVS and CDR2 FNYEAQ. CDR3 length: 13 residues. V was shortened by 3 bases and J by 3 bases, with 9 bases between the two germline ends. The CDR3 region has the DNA TGTGCCAGCAGCTTTGGGCCACTCTACGAGCAGTACTTC. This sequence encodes CASSFGPLYEQYF.

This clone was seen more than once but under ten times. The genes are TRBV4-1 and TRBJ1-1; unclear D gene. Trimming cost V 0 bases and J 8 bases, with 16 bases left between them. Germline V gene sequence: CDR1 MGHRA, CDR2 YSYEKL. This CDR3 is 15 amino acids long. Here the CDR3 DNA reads TGCGCCAGCAGCCAAGAGCCGGGAAGGCTGGCAGAAGCTTTCTTT. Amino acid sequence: CASSQEPGRLAEAFF.

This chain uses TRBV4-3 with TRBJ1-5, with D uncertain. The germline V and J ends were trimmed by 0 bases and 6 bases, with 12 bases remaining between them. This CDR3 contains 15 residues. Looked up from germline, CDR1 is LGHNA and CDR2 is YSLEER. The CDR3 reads CASSQDPQSGQPQHF. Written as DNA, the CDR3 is TGCGCCAGCAGCCAAGACCCCCAGAGCGGTCAGCCCCAGCATTTT.

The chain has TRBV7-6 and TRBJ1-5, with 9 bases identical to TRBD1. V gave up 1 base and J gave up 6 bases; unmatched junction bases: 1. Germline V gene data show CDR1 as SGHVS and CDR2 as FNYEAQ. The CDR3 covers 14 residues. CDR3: CASSLGQGVQPQHF. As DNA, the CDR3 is TGTGCCAGCAGCTTAGGACAGGGGGTTCAGCCCCAGCATTTT.